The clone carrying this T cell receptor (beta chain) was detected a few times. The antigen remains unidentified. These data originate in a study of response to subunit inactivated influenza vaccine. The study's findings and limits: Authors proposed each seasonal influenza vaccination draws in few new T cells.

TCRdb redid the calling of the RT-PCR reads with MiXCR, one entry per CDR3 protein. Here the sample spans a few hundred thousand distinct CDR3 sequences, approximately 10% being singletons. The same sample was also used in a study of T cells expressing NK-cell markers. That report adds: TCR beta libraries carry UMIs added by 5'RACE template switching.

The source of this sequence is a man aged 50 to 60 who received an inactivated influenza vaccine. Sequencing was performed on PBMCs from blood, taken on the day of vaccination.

The CDR3 DNA follows: TGTGCCAGCAGTTTAAGTGGCTGGTTCGAAGCTTTCTTT. As protein: CASSLSGWFEAFF. V gene TRBV12-3 or TRBV12-4 combines with J gene TRBJ1-1, with D hard to call. V was trimmed by 2 bases and J by 8 bases, leaving 12 bases between them. The CDR3 loop spans 13 amino acids.